This T cell receptor (beta chain) derives from a study of cytomegalovirus exposure and HLA in healthy donors. As for this clone: Its target is not known.

Whole-study results and caveats: Analysis performed later found over 15,000 TCR beta sequences associated with HLA alleles at 0.05 false discovery rate.

The CDR3 has 16 residues. Per germline, CDR1 SEHNR and CDR2 FQNEAQ (reference sequence). Trimming stripped 4 bases from V and 3 bases from J, with 18 bases between. Amplification used 60 Vbeta primers and 13 Jbeta primers. Using immunoSEQ multiplex PCR, the repertoire was profiled, and TCRdb retains in-frame clones only, with some absent. The sample holds roughly 120,000 clones; more than 70% are singletons and the top ten take about 16%. Sequencing input: PBMCs. This chain uses TRBV7-9 with TRBJ1-2; D is possibly TRBD1 (5 bases). The receptor was derived from a man in his fifties in good health and CMV-seropositive. Here the CDR3 DNA reads TGTGCCAGCAGCTCCCGACGGGGGATGGAGGACTATGGCTACACCTTC. Encoded protein: CASSSRRGMEDYGYTF.